These T cell receptor beta chains were read from a single sample in a study of T cells in Graves' hyperthyroidism and ophthalmopathy. One entry per CDR3 protein, called by TCRdb with MiXCR from the multiplex PCR reads. The repertoire holds around 620,000 distinct CDR3 sequences, with around 14% as singletons. The sample comprised blood. The receptors come from a woman younger than 35 with Graves' ophthalmopathy. Both conserved end residues are part of each CDR3. Each record gives: clone size, D gene, V gene, J gene, CDR3 DNA, CDR3 protein. D genes are given only for firm matches. Size values are once, few and many counts, or a class for expanded clones, and some rows have none.

.	TRBD2	TRBV7-9	TRBJ2-1	TGTGCCAGCAGCTCCCGACTAGCGGGAGGGCGAAAGTTCTTC	CASSSRLAGGRKFF
many	.	TRBV28	TRBJ2-7	TGTGCCAGCAGTTTAAATCTATACGAGCAGTACTTC	CASSLNLYEQYF
.	TRBD2	TRBV7-2	TRBJ2-1	TGTGCCAGCAGCCAAGATGTGCCCGGGACTAGGTATTACGATGAGCAGTTCTTC	CASSQDVPGTRYYDEQFF
.	TRBD1	TRBV6-5	TRBJ1-2	TGTGCCAGCAGTTCCGCGGGACAGACTTATGGCTACACCTTC	CASSSAGQTYGYTF
many	.	TRBV24-1	TRBJ1-1	TGTGCCACCAGTGATTCCGGGAGAGCTTTCTTT	CATSDSGRAFF
few	TRBD1	TRBV7-9	TRBJ1-2	TGTGCCAGCAGCCGGACAGGGGGATCTAACTATGGCTACACCTTC	CASSRTGGSNYGYTF
many	TRBD1	TRBV2	TRBJ1-1	TGTGCCAGCAGTGAAGCGGACAGGTTGCTCGCTTTCTTT	CASSEADRLLAFF
many	TRBD1	TRBV7-9	TRBJ2-7	TGTGCCAGCAGCACTTCAATCCGGGACAGGGGCTCCTACGAGCAGTACTTC	CASSTSIRDRGSYEQYF
many	.	TRBV7-2	TRBJ1-5	TGTGCCAGCAGCTTATTGGGAGCTCGAGGGCATCAGCCCCAGCATTTT	CASSLLGARGHQPQHF
many	TRBD1	TRBV28	TRBJ1-1	TGTGCCAGCAGTTCACTACAGGGGGCGAACACTGAAGCTTTCTTT	CASSSLQGANTEAFF
many	.	TRBV12-3/TRBV12-4	TRBJ2-5	TGTGCCAGCAGTTTAAGACAGTTTAGGGAGACCCAGTACTTC	CASSLRQFRETQYF
.	.	TRBV29-1	TRBJ2-3	TGCAGCGTTGAAAGCGGCACAGATACGCAGTATTTT	CSVESGTDTQYF
.	.	TRBV25-1	TRBJ1-1	TGTGCCAGCAGTGCCCTCAGGGTGGGCACTGAAGCTTTCTTT	CASSALRVGTEAFF
many	.	TRBV6-1	TRBJ1-3	TGTGCCAGCAACGAGAGCCCAGGGGCGACTGGAAACACCATATATTTT	CASNESPGATGNTIYF
many	.	TRBV29-1	TRBJ1-2	TGCAGCGTTGAAGCTGGGGCCTATGGCTACACCTTC	CSVEAGAYGYTF
many	.	TRBV30	TRBJ1-3	TGTGCCTGGCGACCACAGGGAAACACCATATATTTT	CAWRPQGNTIYF
few	TRBD1	TRBV9	TRBJ2-7	TGTGCCAGCAGCCCTCGGGACAGGGGGTCCAAGGCCTACGAGCAGTACTTC	CASSPRDRGSKAYEQYF
.	.	TRBV12-3/TRBV12-4	TRBJ1-3	TGTGCCAGCAGTTTAGGGAGAGGGGCTGGAAACACCATATATTTT	CASSLGRGAGNTIYF
.	TRBD1	TRBV20-1	TRBJ1-2	TGCAGTGCTAAAGGCAAGACGCGGGACAGGGGGCATAGTAGCTATGGCTACACCTTC	CSAKGKTRDRGHSSYGYTF
.	.	TRBV4-2	TRBJ2-5	TGTGCCAGCAGCCAGGAGGGCCGCGAGACCCAGTACTTC	CASSQEGRETQYF
.	.	TRBV9	TRBJ2-3	TGTGCCAGTCGCGGACACCAAGGGGATACGCAGTATTTT	CASRGHQGDTQYF
few	TRBD1	TRBV29-1	TRBJ2-2	TGCAGCGTCGACAGGGGCGGAGGAGGGGAGCTGTTTTTT	CSVDRGGGGELFF
many	.	TRBV7-8	TRBJ2-7	TGTGCCAGCAGTAGCAGGGACTACGAGCAGTACTTC	CASSSRDYEQYF
many	TRBD2	TRBV6-1	TRBJ2-3	TGTGCCAGCAGTGGGAGGGTAGCGGGGGAGGCAGATACGCAGTATTTT	CASSGRVAGEADTQYF
many	.	TRBV11-2	TRBJ1-2	TGTGCCAGCAGCTTAGCCGGTATAGACGGCTACACCTTC	CASSLAGIDGYTF
many	TRBD1	TRBV29-1	TRBJ2-1	TGCAGCGTTGGTAGGGGACAGGGGGGGAATGAGCAGTTCTTC	CSVGRGQGGNEQFF
many	TRBD2	TRBV20-1	TRBJ2-1	TGCAGTGCTAGAGATAGCGGGAGGGGCCGAAATGAGCAGTTCTTC	CSARDSGRGRNEQFF
many	TRBD2	TRBV7-3	TRBJ2-7	TGTGCCAGCGGGGAGGGAGCGGGAAGCTCCTACGAGCAGTACTTC	CASGEGAGSSYEQYF
many	TRBD1	TRBV20-1	TRBJ1-5	TGCAGTGCTAGAGTGGACAGGTCGGGACAGAATCAGCCCCAGCATTTT	CSARVDRSGQNQPQHF
few	.	TRBV6-2/TRBV6-3	TRBJ2-3	TGTGCCAGCAGTTACATCCCCCACGCGGGTAGCACAGATACGCAGTATTTT	CASSYIPHAGSTDTQYF